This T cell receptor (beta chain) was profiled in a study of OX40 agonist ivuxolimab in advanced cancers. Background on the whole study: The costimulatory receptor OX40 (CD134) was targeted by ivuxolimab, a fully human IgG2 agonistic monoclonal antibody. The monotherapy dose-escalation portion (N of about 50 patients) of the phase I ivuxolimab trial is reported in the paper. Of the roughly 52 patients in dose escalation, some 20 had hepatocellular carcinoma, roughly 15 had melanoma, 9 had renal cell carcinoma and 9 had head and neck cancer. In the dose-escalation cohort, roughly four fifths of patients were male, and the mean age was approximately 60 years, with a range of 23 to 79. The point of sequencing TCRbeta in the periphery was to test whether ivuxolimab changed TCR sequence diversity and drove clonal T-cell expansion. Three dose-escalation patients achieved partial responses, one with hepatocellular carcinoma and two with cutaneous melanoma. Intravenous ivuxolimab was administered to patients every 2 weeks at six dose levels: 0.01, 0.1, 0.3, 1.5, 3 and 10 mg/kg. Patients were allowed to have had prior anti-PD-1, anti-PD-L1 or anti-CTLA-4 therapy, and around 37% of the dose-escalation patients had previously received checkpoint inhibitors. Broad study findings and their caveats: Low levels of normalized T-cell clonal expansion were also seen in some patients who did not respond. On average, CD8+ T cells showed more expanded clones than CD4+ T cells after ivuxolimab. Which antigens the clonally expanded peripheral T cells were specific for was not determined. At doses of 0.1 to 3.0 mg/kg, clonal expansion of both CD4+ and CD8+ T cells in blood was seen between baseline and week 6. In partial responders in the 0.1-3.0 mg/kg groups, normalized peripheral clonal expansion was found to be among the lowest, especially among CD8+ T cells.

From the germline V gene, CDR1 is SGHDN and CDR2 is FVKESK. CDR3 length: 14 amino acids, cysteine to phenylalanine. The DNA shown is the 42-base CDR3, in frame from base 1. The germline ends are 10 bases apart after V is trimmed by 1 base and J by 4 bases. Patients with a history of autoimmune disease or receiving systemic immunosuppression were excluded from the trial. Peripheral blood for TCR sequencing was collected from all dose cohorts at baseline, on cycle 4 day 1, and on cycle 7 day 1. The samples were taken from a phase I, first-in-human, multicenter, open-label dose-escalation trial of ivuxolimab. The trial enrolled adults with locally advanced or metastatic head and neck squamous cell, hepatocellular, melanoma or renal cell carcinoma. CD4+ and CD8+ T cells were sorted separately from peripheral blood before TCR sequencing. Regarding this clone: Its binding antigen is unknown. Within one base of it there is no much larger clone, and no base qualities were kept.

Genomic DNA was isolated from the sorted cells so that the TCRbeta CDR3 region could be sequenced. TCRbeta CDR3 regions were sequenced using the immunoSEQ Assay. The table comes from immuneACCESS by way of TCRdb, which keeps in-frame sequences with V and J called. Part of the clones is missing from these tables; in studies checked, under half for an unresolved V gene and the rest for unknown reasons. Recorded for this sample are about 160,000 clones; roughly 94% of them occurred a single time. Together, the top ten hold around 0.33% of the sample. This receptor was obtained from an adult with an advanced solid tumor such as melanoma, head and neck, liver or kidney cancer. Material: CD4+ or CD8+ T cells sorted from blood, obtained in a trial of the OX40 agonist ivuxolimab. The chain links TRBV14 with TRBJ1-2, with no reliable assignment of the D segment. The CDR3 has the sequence CASSQVSVGYGYTF. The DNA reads TGTGCCAGCAGCCAAGTGTCGGTGGGCTATGGCTACACCTTC.